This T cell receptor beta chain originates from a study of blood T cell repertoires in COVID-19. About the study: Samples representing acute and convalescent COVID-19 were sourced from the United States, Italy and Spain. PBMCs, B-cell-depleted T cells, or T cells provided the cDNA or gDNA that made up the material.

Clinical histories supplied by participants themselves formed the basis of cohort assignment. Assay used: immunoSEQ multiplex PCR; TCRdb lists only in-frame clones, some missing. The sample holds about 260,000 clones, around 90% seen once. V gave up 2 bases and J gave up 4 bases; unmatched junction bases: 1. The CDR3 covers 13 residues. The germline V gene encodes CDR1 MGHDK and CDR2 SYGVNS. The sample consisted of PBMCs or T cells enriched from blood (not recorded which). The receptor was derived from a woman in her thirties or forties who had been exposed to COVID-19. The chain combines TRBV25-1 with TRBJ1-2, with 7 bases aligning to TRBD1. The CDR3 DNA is TGTGCCAGCAGTGAACCAGGGGGCTATGGCTACACCTTC. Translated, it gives CASSEPGGYGYTF.